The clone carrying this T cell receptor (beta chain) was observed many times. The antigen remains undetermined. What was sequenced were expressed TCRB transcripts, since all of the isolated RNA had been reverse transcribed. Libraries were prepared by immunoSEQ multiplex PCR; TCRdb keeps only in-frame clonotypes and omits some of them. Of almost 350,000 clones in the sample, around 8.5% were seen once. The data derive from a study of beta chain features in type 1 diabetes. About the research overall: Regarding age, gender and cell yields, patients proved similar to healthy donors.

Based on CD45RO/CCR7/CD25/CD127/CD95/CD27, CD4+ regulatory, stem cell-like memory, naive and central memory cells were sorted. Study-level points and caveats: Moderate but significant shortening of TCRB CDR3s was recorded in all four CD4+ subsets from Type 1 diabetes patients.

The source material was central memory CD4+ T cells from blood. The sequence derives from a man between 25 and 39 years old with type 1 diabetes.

The CDR3 sequence: CASSPRGRRNTEAFF. CDR3 DNA sequence: TGTGCCAGCAGCCCTAGGGGTAGGAGGAACACTGAAGCTTTCTTT. The chain joins TRBV14 to TRBJ1-1, with D possibly being TRBD1 (5 bases). The CDR3 has 15 amino acids. Trimming left V 4 bases short and J 1 base short, with 13 bases between. The germline V gene has CDR1 SGHDN and CDR2 FVKESK.